The 4 T cell receptor beta chains below come from one sample, sequenced in a study of radiotherapy plus CTLA-4 blockade in lung cancer. Sequencing used immunoSEQ multiplex PCR; TCRdb keeps in-frame clones, though not all of them. The sample contains approximately 69,000 clones, 78% of which appear only once. The sample here was peripheral blood, taken from a patient treated with radiotherapy plus ipilimumab. These receptors were obtained from a human donor with non-small cell lung cancer who had a complete response to radiotherapy plus ipilimumab.

The CDR3 reads CASSLEPLPHEQYF. The CDR3 DNA reads TGCGCCAGCAGCTTGGAACCTCTCCCCCACGAGCAGTACTTC. This chain joins TRBV5-1 and TRBJ2-7; D not resolved. Germline V gene sequence: CDR1 SGHRS, CDR2 YFSETQ. This CDR3 has 14 amino acids. Trimming took 0 bases from V and 5 from J, leaving 12 bases between them.

This clone rates as medium-sized. The genes are TRBV7-9 and TRBJ1-5, with D unresolved. The CDR3 loop spans 12 amino acids. Germline CDR1 SEHNR, CDR2 FQNEAQ (reference sequence). The V gene lost 1 base and the J gene lost 7 bases, with 5 bases spanning the gap. CDR3 sequence: CASSLDGQPQHF. The CDR3 DNA is TGTGCCAGCAGCTTAGACGGCCAGCCCCAGCATTTT. The full variable domain, its missing parts supplied by reference TRBV7-9 and TRBJ1-5, is DTGVSQNPRHKITKRGQNVTFRCDPISEHNRLYWYRQTLGQGPEFLTYFQNEAQLEKSRLLSDRFSAERPKGSFSTLEIQRTEQGDSAMYLCASSLDGQPQHFGDGTRLSIL.

The V and J genes are TRBV4-1 and TRBJ2-5; D may correspond to TRBD1 or TRBD2 (5 bases each). Deletions cut 1 base from V and 5 bases from J, with 17 bases between. Germline CDR1 and CDR2: MGHRA and YSYEKL. The CDR3 length is 16 residues. The chain's CDR3 is CASSQGQEGRGETQYF. The CDR3 DNA follows: TGCGCCAGCAGCCAAGGGCAAGAGGGGCGCGGGGAGACCCAGTACTTC.

This rearrangement joins TRBV30 to TRBJ2-1, with 8 bases fitting TRBD2. Germline lookup yields CDR1 GTSNPN and CDR2 SVGIG (reference sequence). This CDR3 is built from 15 residues. After removal of 0 bases from V and 4 bases from J, the junction contained 5 bases not matched to a gene. The CDR3 loop reads CAWSVISSGYNEQFF. The CDR3 DNA reads TGTGCCTGGAGTGTAATTTCTAGCGGGTACAATGAGCAGTTCTTC.